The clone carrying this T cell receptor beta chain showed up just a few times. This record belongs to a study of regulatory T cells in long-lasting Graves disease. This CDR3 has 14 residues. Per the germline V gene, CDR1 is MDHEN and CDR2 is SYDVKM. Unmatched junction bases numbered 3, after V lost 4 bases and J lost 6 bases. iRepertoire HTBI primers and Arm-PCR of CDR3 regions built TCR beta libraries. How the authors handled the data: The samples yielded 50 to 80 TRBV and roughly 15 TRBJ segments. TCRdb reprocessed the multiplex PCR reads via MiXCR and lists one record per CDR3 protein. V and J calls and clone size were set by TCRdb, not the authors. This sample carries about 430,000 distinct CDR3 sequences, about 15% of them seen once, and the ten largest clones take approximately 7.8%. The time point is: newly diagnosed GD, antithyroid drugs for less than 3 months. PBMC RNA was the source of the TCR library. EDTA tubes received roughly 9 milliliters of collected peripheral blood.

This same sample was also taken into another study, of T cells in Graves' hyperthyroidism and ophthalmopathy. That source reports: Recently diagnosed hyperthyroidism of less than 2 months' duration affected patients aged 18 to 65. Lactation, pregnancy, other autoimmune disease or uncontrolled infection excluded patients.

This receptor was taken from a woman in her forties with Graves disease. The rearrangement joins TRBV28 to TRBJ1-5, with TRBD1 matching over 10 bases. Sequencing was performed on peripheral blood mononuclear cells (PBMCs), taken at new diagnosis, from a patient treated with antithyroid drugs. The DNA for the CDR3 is TGTGCCAGCAGTTGGACAGGGGGGACTCAGCCCCAGCATTTT. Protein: CASSWTGGTQPQHF. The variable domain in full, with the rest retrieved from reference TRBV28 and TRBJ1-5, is DVKVTQSSRYLVKRTGEKVFLECVQDMDHENMFWYRQDPGLGLRLIYFSYDVKMKEKGDIPEGYSVSREKKERFSLILESASTNQTSMYLCASSWTGGTQPQHFGDGTRLSIL.